These 17 T cell receptor beta chains were sequenced from one sample in a study of cytomegalovirus exposure and HLA in healthy donors. In the PCR, 60 Vbeta and 13 Jbeta primers were used. Data came from immunoSEQ multiplex PCR; TCRdb stores just in-frame clones and leaves some out. The sample shows about 180,000 clones, roughly 80% of them seen only once. Specimen: PBMCs. All receptors derive from a male donor in good health and CMV-seronegative.

The gene calls are TRBV19 and TRBJ2-3, with D perhaps TRBD2 (5 bases). The CDR3 length is 18 residues. Germline assignment: CDR1 LNHDA and CDR2 SQIVND (reference sequence). The germline V and J ends were trimmed by 2 bases and 0 bases, with 18 bases remaining between them. CDR3 bases: TGTGCCAGTAGTATAACTGGCGGGCCGGATTCTAGCACAGATACGCAGTATTTT. Its translation is CASSITGGPDSSTDTQYF.

V is TRBV5-1 and J is TRBJ2-3, with 7 nucleotides matching TRBD2. V gave up 1 base and J gave up 2 bases; unmatched junction bases: 4. Germline loops: CDR1 SGHRS, CDR2 YFSETQ. This CDR3 is 15 amino acids long. The CDR3 nucleotides are TGCGCCAGCAGCTTGCGGGGGGTTTACACAGATACGCAGTATTTT. Its protein product is CASSLRGVYTDTQYF.

The chain recombines TRBV13 with TRBJ2-5; 10 positions agree with TRBD2. V was pared by 2 bases and J by 2 bases, with 2 bases of the junction left unmatched. The CDR3 length is 15 residues. Germline V gene lookup returns CDR1 PRHDT and CDR2 FYEKMQ (reference sequence). The CDR3 DNA follows: TGTGCCAGCAGCTTAAGAGCGGGGGGGCAAGAGACCCAGTACTTC. Amino acid sequence: CASSLRAGGQETQYF.

V and J are TRBV5-1 and TRBJ2-1; TRBD2 matches 9 bases. CDR3 length equals 16 residues. With 0 bases clipped from V and 7 bases from J, the junction kept 8 bases outside the gene matches. CDR1 SGHRS and CDR2 YFSETQ come from the germline V gene. Here the CDR3 DNA reads TGCGCCAGCAGCTTGGTGGCGGGAGGGCCCGGAAATGAGCAGTTCTTC. Protein sequence: CASSLVAGGPGNEQFF.

The chain recombines TRBV6-5 with TRBJ1-2; 8 bases map to TRBD1. From germline, CDR1 is MNHEY and CDR2 SVGAGI. The CDR3 spans 14 residues. The junction had 5 bases not matched to a gene; V was cut back by 2 bases and J by 6 bases. The CDR3 sequence: CASSYPGQVNGYTF. The CDR3 DNA reads TGTGCCAGCAGTTACCCGGGACAGGTTAATGGCTACACCTTC.

The chain has TRBV4-2 and TRBJ2-3; the match to TRBD2 covers 7 bases. The V segment lost 0 bases and the J segment 2 bases; nucleotides outside the gene matches: 8. The CDR3 has 17 amino acids. Germline-derived CDR1 and CDR2 are LGHNA and YNFKEQ. This CDR3 reads CASSQDRSGKITDTQYF. In DNA, the CDR3 is TGTGCCAGCAGCCAAGACCGCAGCGGGAAGATCACAGATACGCAGTATTTT.

This clone was observed once. J is TRBJ2-6 and V is TRBV27, with 10 positions matching TRBD1. V was pared by 4 bases and J by 4 bases, with 4 bases of the junction left unmatched. Germline V gene sequence: CDR1 MNHEY, CDR2 SMNVEV (reference sequence). This CDR3 region has 16 residues. The CDR3: CASSSGTGVGANVLTF. CDR3 bases: TGTGCCAGCAGTTCCGGGACAGGGGTCGGGGCCAACGTCCTGACTTTC.

The chain links TRBV6-5 to TRBJ1-1; 8 bases align to TRBD1. This CDR3 has 15 residues. The V and J ends lost 5 bases and 5 bases, in that order; junction bases with no gene match: 10. The germline V gene has CDR1 MNHEY and CDR2 SVGAGI. CDR3 sequence (DNA): TGTGCCAGCAGTCCCCCCGGACAGGGTCGTACTGAAGCTTTCTTT. It is translated as CASSPPGQGRTEAFF.

Worth noting for this clone: Other DNA sequences in the same sample also yield this CDR3. The V call is TRBV6-5, the J call TRBJ1-2; 7 bases are shared with TRBD1. The germline V gene encodes CDR1 MNHEY and CDR2 SVGAGI. The CDR3 spans 14 residues. V shed 6 bases and J 0 bases; nucleotides not matched to a gene: 4. CDR3 protein: CASSRDSTNYGYTF. The CDR3 DNA is TGTGCCAGCAGCCGGGACAGTACTAACTATGGCTACACCTTC.

The chain combines TRBV7-2 with TRBJ2-7; D gene unclear. The V end was cut by 7 bases, the J end by 2 bases, with 15 bases between. The CDR3 runs to 14 residues. CDR1 and CDR2 (germline): SGHTA, FQGNSA. The CDR3 bases are TGTGCCAGCACCCCGGTTGGCGGCCCCTACGAGCAGTACTTC. Amino acid sequence: CASTPVGGPYEQYF.

The rearrangement uses TRBV28 and TRBJ2-3, with unresolved D. The CDR3 covers 14 residues. Trimming took 6 bases from V and 10 from J, leaving 20 bases between them. The germline gives CDR1 MDHEN, CDR2 SYDVKM. The CDR3 region is CASSPPRQAAPQYF. The CDR3 region has the DNA TGTGCCAGCAGCCCCCCCCGCCAGGCTGCCCCGCAGTATTTT. Variable domain in full (rest from reference TRBV28 and TRBJ2-3): DVKVTQSSRYLVKRTGEKVFLECVQDMDHENMFWYRQDPGLGLRLIYFSYDVKMKEKGDIPEGYSVSREKKERFSLILESASTNQTSMYLCASSPPRQAAPQYFGPGTRLTVL.

This chain links TRBV18 with TRBJ2-5; D is unclear. This CDR3 is 15 amino acids long. From germline, CDR1 is KGHSH and CDR2 LQKENI. The ends were cut back, 0 bases at V and 0 bases at J, with 8 bases in the middle. DNA for the CDR3: TGTGCCAGCTCACCACCCAGTTGGTACCAAGAGACCCAGTACTTC. It translates to CASSPPSWYQETQYF.

The chain carries TRBV19 and TRBJ1-1; 9 bases agree with TRBD1. J was trimmed by 3 bases and V by 5 bases; bases with no gene match: 7. CDR1 and CDR2 (germline): LNHDA, SQIVND (reference sequence). CDR3 length: 15 residues. The CDR3 nucleotides are TGTGCCAGTAGTCCACAGGGGGCCGGGTACACTGAAGCTTTCTTT. Amino acid sequence: CASSPQGAGYTEAFF.

This chain links TRBV9 with TRBJ2-3, with a possible D match to TRBD2 (6 bases). Per the germline V gene, CDR1 is SGDLS and CDR2 is YYNGEE. Trimming cost V 4 bases and J 0 bases, with 15 bases left between them. The CDR3 loop spans 16 amino acids. CDR3 loop: CASSPEGGISTDTQYF. Written as DNA, the CDR3 is TGTGCCAGCAGCCCCGAAGGCGGGATTAGCACAGATACGCAGTATTTT.

The gene calls are TRBV12-2 and TRBJ2-1; the table's D call, TRBD2, has no DNA check behind it. TRBV12-2 is marked as a pseudogene. CDR3 length: 17 amino acids. CDR3 loop: CASRLTPGGRTYNEQFF. CDR3 DNA: TGTGCAAGTCGCTTAACCCCGGGGGGCCGTACCTACAATGAGCAGTTCTTC.

J is TRBJ2-2 and V is TRBV30, with D tentatively TRBD1 (5 bases). Germline V CDR1 and CDR2: GTSNPN, SVGIG (reference sequence). The V and J ends lost 2 bases and 7 bases respectively, with 5 bases between them. The CDR3 loop spans 11 amino acids. The CDR3 DNA follows: TGTGCCTGGAGTCAGGGCGGGGAGCTGTTTTTT. Protein sequence: CAWSQGGELFF.

This clone was counted a few times. J is TRBJ1-4 and V is TRBV19, with D unresolved. The V and J ends lost 7 bases and 0 bases respectively, with 9 bases between them. CDR3 size: 14 residues. The germline CDR1 and CDR2 sequences are LNHDA and SQIVND (reference sequence). Written as DNA, the CDR3 is TGTGCCAGTACTCCGCAGGCAACTAATGAAAAACTGTTTTTT. It is translated as CASTPQATNEKLFF. The whole variable domain, filled in from reference TRBV19 and TRBJ1-4, reads DGGITQSPKYLFRKEGQNVTLSCEQNLNHDAMYWYRQDPGQGLRLIYYSQIVNDFQKGDIAEGYSVSREKKESFPLTVTSAQKNPTAFYLCASTPQATNEKLFFGSGTQLSVL.